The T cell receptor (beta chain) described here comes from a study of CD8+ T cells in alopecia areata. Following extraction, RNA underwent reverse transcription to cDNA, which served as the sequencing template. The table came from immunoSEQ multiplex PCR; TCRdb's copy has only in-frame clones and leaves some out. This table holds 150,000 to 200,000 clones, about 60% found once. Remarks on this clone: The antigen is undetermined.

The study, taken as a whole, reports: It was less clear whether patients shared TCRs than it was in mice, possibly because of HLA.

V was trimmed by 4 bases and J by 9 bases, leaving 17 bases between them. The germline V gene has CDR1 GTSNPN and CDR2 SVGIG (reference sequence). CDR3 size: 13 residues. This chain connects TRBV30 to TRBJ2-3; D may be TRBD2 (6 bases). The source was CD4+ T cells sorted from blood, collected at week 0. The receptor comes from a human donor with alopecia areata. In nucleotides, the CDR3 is TGTGCCTGGAATCGGGCGGGACCCACCACGCAGTATTTT. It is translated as CAWNRAGPTTQYF.